This T cell receptor (beta chain) derives from a study of T cell changes during pregnancy in multiple sclerosis. V dropped 6 bases and J dropped 2; count of bases not matched to a gene: 3. The germline CDR1 and CDR2 sequences are WSHSY and SAAADI. The CDR3 is 15 amino acids. The assay was immunoSEQ multiplex PCR, and TCRdb's table has in-frame clones only and misses some. The table includes 25,000 to 35,000 clones, around 90% detected once. The source material was CD4+ T cells from peripheral blood mononuclear cells, sampled in the third trimester of pregnancy. The chain combines TRBV10-2 with TRBJ2-3; 12 bases fit TRBD2. This clonotype was obtained from a female donor in good health, enrolled as a control in a pregnancy study. CDR3 region: CASSGLAGTTDTQYF. The CDR3 nucleotides read TGCGCCAGCAGCGGACTAGCGGGAACCACAGATACGCAGTATTTT.